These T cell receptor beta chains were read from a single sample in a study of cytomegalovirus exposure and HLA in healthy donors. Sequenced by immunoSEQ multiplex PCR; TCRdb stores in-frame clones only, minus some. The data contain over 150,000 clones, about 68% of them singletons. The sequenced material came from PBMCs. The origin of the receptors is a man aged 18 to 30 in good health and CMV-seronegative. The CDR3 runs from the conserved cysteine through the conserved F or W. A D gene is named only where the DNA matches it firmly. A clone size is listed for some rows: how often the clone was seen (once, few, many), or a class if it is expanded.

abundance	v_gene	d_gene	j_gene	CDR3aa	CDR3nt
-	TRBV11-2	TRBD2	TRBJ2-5	CASSPPAGAFQETQYF	TGTGCCAGCAGCCCTCCAGCGGGAGCGTTCCAAGAGACCCAGTACTTC
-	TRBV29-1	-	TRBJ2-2	CSVEVSLNTGELFF	TGCAGCGTTGAGGTTAGCCTAAACACCGGGGAGCTGTTTTTT
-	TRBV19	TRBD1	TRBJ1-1	CASSLQGGAFF	TGTGCCAGTAGTTTACAGGGGGGAGCTTTCTTT
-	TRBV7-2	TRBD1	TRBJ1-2	CASSRTGGAGAPYGYTF	TGTGCCAGCAGCCGTACAGGGGGGGCAGGGGCCCCCTATGGCTACACCTTC
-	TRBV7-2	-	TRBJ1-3	CASSLATGPGNTIYF	TGTGCCAGCAGCTTAGCAACAGGGCCCGGAAACACCATATATTTT
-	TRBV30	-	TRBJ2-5	CAWSWAEQETQYF	TGTGCCTGGAGTTGGGCAGAACAAGAGACCCAGTACTTC
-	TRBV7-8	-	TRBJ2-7	CASSLQVGEQYF	TGTGCCAGCAGCCTACAGGTAGGGGAGCAGTACTTC
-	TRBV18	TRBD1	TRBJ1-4	CASSPGTGHGEKLFF	TGTGCCAGCTCTCCCGGGACAGGCCATGGGGAAAAACTGTTTTTT
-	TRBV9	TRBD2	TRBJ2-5	CASSPGTSGKETQYF	TGTGCCAGCAGCCCCGGGACTAGCGGGAAGGAGACCCAGTACTTC
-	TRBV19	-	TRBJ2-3	CASSRGEGSTDTQYF	TGTGCCAGTAGCAGGGGAGAGGGCAGCACAGATACGCAGTATTTT
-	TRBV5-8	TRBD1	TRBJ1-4	CASSSPDRALTNEKLFF	TGTGCCAGCAGCTCCCCGGACAGGGCGTTAACTAATGAAAAACTGTTTTTT
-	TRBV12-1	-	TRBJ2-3	CASSSPTGF	TGTGCCAGCAGCTCGCCGACAGGTTTT
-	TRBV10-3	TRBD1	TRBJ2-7	CAIREGQGGPYEQYF	TGTGCCATCAGGGAAGGACAGGGCGGGCCCTACGAGCAGTACTTC
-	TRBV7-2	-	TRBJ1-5	CASSQGSWTELNQPQHF	TGTGCCAGCAGCCAGGGCTCCTGGACAGAATTAAATCAGCCCCAGCATTTT
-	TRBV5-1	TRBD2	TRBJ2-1	CASSLAGTSDEQFF	TGCGCCAGCAGCTTGGCCGGGACTAGCGATGAGCAGTTCTTC
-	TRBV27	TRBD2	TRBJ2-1	CASSNTGTSGGYNEQFF	TGTGCCAGCAGCAATACCGGGACTAGCGGGGGGTACAATGAGCAGTTCTTC
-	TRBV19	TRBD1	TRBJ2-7	CASSVRDRSPYEQYF	TGTGCCAGTAGTGTCCGGGACAGGTCCCCCTACGAGCAGTACTTC
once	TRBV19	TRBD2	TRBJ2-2	CASTGGGSWNTGELFF	TGTGCCAGTACTGGCGGCGGGAGTTGGAACACCGGGGAGCTGTTTTTT
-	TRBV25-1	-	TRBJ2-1	CASSEWLTGEGVEQFF	TGTGCCAGCAGTGAATGGCTGACAGGGGAGGGAGTCGAGCAGTTCTTC
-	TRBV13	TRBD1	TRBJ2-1	CASSETGGSLNEQFF	TGTGCCAGCAGCGAAACAGGGGGGAGTCTCAATGAGCAGTTCTTC
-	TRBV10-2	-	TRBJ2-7	CATRWLQGPLYEQYF	TGCGCCACTCGGTGGTTACAGGGCCCCCTCTACGAGCAGTACTTC
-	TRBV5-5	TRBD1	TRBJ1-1	CASSLGQGFEAFF	TGTGCCAGCAGCTTGGGACAGGGTTTTGAAGCTTTCTTT
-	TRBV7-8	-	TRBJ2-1	CASSAFRGAGLRYYNEQFF	TGTGCCAGCAGCGCATTTCGGGGCGCGGGACTCCGATATTACAATGAGCAGTTCTTC
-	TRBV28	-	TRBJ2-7	CASALPGTGNEQYF	TGTGCCAGCGCTTTGCCCGGTACAGGCAACGAGCAGTACTTC